These 28 T cell receptor beta chains were all obtained from the same sample, sequenced in a study of blood T cell repertoires in COVID-19. The table came from immunoSEQ multiplex PCR; TCRdb's copy has only in-frame clones and leaves some out. Of about 360,000 clones listed, more than 70% are singletons. Material: PBMCs or T cells enriched from blood (not recorded which). Every receptor here comes from a man aged 25 to 40 who had recovered from COVID-19.

The chain couples TRBV5-1 to TRBJ2-3; 10 bases agree with TRBD1. V shed 3 bases, J shed 5 bases, and the junction held 6 bases outside the gene matches. The CDR3 covers 15 residues. Germline CDR1 SGHRS, CDR2 YFSETQ. The CDR3 coding sequence is TGCGCCAGCAGCTCCGGGACAGGGGTTGAAGATACGCAGTATTTT. Its protein is CASSSGTGVEDTQYF.

V is TRBV6-5 and J is TRBJ2-7; maybe TRBD2 (5 bases). CDR1 MNHEY and CDR2 SVGAGI come from the germline V gene. V was trimmed by 8 bases and J by 4 bases, leaving 15 bases between them. This CDR3 region has 13 residues. In DNA form, the CDR3 reads TGTGCCAGCTTCGAGGGAAGGTGGTACGAGCAGTACTTC. As protein: CASFEGRWYEQYF.

The chain is built from TRBV5-1 and TRBJ1-1; 7 bases are shared with TRBD1. CDR1 is SGHRS and CDR2 is YFSETQ in the germline V gene. With 2 bases clipped from V and 5 bases from J, the junction kept 15 bases outside the gene matches. This CDR3 spans 17 amino acids. The CDR3 nucleotides read TGCGCCAGCAGCTTAGGTAGTGTGGGGGCAGGGGGGACTGAAGCTTTCTTT. It yields the protein CASSLGSVGAGGTEAFF. Supplemented by reference TRBV5-1 and TRBJ1-1, the full variable domain reads KAGVTQTPRYLIKTRGQQVTLSCSPISGHRSVSWYQQTPGQGLQFLFEYFSETQRNKGNFPGRFSGRQFSNSRSEMNVSTLELGDSALYLCASSLGSVGAGGTEAFFGQGTRLTVV.

Concerning this clone itself: This same CDR3 is encoded by further DNA sequences in the sample. This chain links TRBV5-4 with TRBJ2-7, with D maybe TRBD1 (6 bases). From germline, CDR1 is SGHNT and CDR2 YYREEE (reference sequence). V shed 3 bases and J shed 1 base, with 8 bases lying between them. CDR3 length: 13 residues. The CDR3, as DNA: TGTGCCAGCAGCTCACAGGGTTCCTACGAGCAGTACTTC. Translation gives CASSSQGSYEQYF.

This rearrangement joins TRBV5-1 to TRBJ1-2; D is unclear. This CDR3 has 17 residues. CDR1 and CDR2 from the germline V gene are SGHRS and YFSETQ. Trimming stripped 2 bases from V and 1 base from J, with 18 bases between. CDR3: CASSLNVPGRGNYGYTF. The CDR3 DNA reads TGCGCCAGCAGCTTAAACGTGCCGGGTCGGGGTAACTATGGCTACACCTTC.

This chain links TRBV6-5 with TRBJ1-6, with a possible D match to TRBD1 (6 bases). The CDR3 is 13 residues long. Trimming took off 10 bases at V and 3 bases at J, with 10 bases between the two ends. Germline loops: CDR1 MNHEY, CDR2 SVGAGI. The CDR3 sequence is CATKDSYNSPLHF. The CDR3 nucleotides read TGTGCCACCAAGGACAGCTATAATTCACCCCTCCACTTT.

In this sample, this clone turned up once. The CDR3 region is CATSDSRGGTDTQYF. The CDR3 DNA is TGTGCCACCAGTGACTCGCGGGGGGGCACAGATACGCAGTATTTT. This sequence joins TRBV24-1 and TRBJ2-3; 8 nucleotides agree with TRBD2. This CDR3 is built from 15 residues. Germline V gene sequence: CDR1 KGHDR, CDR2 SFDVKD. The V and J ends lost 4 bases and 1 base, in that order; junction bases with no gene match: 3.

The count of this clone is one. The CDR3 coding sequence is TGTGCCATCAGTGATTCGATGAAGGGGGCGGGTGAAAAACTGTTTTTT. Protein product: CAISDSMKGAGEKLFF. V is TRBV10-3 and J is TRBJ1-4, with 7 positions matching TRBD1. This CDR3 is 16 amino acids long. The V gene's germline CDR1 is ENHRY and CDR2 SYGVKD. J gave up 7 bases and V 3 bases, and 11 bases lay outside the gene matches.

The chain recombines TRBV6-1 with TRBJ1-1; 9 bases align to TRBD1. Germline assignment: CDR1 MNHNS and CDR2 SASEGT. Trimming at V came to 6 bases and at J to 6 bases, leaving 2 bases not matched to a gene. The CDR3 loop spans 12 amino acids. CDR3 protein: CASRRTGAEAFF. CDR3 coding DNA: TGTGCCAGCAGACGGACAGGGGCTGAAGCTTTCTTT.

This chain uses TRBV5-4 with TRBJ1-2; 8 bases match TRBD1. This CDR3 comprises 15 residues. CDR1 and CDR2 (germline): SGHNT, YYREEE (reference sequence). The trim removed 0 bases at V and 8 bases at J, leaving 9 bases unmatched. CDR3 DNA: TGTGCCAGCAGCTTGGCCGGGGTACAGGGGGGAGGCTACACCTTC. This gives the protein CASSLAGVQGGGYTF.

The V and J genes are TRBV18 and TRBJ2-7, with a weak D call TRBD2 (5 bases). The length of the CDR3 is 14 residues. The germline V gene encodes CDR1 KGHSH and CDR2 LQKENI. V dropped 1 base and J dropped 3 bases, with 10 bases sitting between them. CDR3 DNA: TGTGCCAGCTCACCACGAAAGGGAGACTACGAGCAGTACTTC. It encodes CASSPRKGDYEQYF.

The chain joins TRBV12-5 to TRBJ2-7; 8 bases fit TRBD1. The germline CDR1 and CDR2 sequences are LGHNT and FRNRAP. The V segment lost 7 bases and the J segment 3 bases; nucleotides outside the gene matches: 8. CDR3 size: 14 residues. Written as DNA, the CDR3 is TGTGCTAGTGCCCTGGGACAGGATGTCTACGAGCAGTACTTC. This codes for CASALGQDVYEQYF.

This clone has only a few counts. The chain carries TRBV19 and TRBJ1-2; weak D call: TRBD1 (6 bases). Germline loops: CDR1 LNHDA, CDR2 SQIVND (reference sequence). V lost 3 bases and J 4 bases, leaving 18 bases between the germline ends. This CDR3 is built from 16 residues. CDR3 sequence reads: CASSMGGTPEAYGYTF. In DNA form, the CDR3 reads TGTGCCAGTAGTATGGGAGGGACACCGGAGGCCTATGGCTACACCTTC.

This chain uses TRBV2 with TRBJ2-7; possibly TRBD2 for D (5 bases). There are 12 residues in the CDR3. Germline CDR1 reads SNHLY; CDR2 reads FYNNEI. With 6 bases removed from V and 3 bases from J, the gap between germline ends came to 9 bases. This CDR3 reads CASSGLLYEQYF. The CDR3 region has the DNA TGTGCCAGCAGCGGACTTCTCTACGAGCAGTACTTC.

The chain has TRBV5-1 and TRBJ1-2; 9 nucleotides agree with TRBD1. Germline loops: CDR1 SGHRS, CDR2 YFSETQ. The CDR3 has 13 residues. Trimming at V came to 9 bases and at J to 4 bases, leaving 7 bases not matched to a gene. CDR3 region: CATTQGAGYGYTF. The CDR3 nucleotides are TGCGCCACCACACAGGGGGCTGGCTATGGCTACACCTTC. Drawing the rest from reference TRBV5-1 and TRBJ1-2, the complete variable domain is KAGVTQTPRYLIKTRGQQVTLSCSPISGHRSVSWYQQTPGQGLQFLFEYFSETQRNKGNFPGRFSGRQFSNSRSEMNVSTLELGDSALYLCATTQGAGYGYTFGSGTRLTVV.

This clone was seen once. The junction shows a germline mismatch at one end, possibly a read error. The rearrangement links TRBV6-5 to TRBJ2-2, with 7 positions matching TRBD1. Germline lookup yields CDR1 MNHEY and CDR2 SVGAGI. The CDR3 covers 14 residues. This CDR3 is CASAPTGNAGELFF. The CDR3 DNA reads as TGTGCCAGCGCCCCGACAGGGAACGCCGGGGAGCTGTTTTTT.

The sample holds one count of this clone. The genes are TRBV30 and TRBJ1-2, with 10 bases fitting TRBD1. V was clipped by 2 bases and J by 11 bases; unmatched bases: 5. The CDR3 runs 12 residues. Germline values: CDR1 GTSNPN, CDR2 SVGIG (reference sequence). CDR3 region: CAWSWTGGGYTF. The CDR3 region has the DNA TGTGCCTGGAGTTGGACAGGGGGGGGATACACCTTC.

V is TRBV28 and J is TRBJ1-2; possibly TRBD1 for D (6 bases). Germline assignment: CDR1 MDHEN and CDR2 SYDVKM. The CDR3 is made up of 12 amino acids. The V and J ends lost 3 bases and 6 bases respectively, with 8 bases between them. The CDR3 region is CASSFRGNGYTF. The CDR3 DNA reads as TGTGCCAGCAGTTTTAGGGGGAATGGCTACACCTTC.

V gene TRBV5-1 combines with J gene TRBJ1-5; no reliable D call. CDR1 is SGHRS, CDR2 YFSETQ, per germline. Trimming cost V 0 bases and J 2 bases, with 9 bases left between them. The CDR3 totals 15 residues. CDR3 nucleotides: TGCGCCAGCAGCTTGGGAGTCACAGGCAATCAGCCCCAGCATTTT. Translating it yields CASSLGVTGNQPQHF.

This chain links TRBV2 with TRBJ2-7, with 8 positions matching TRBD1. CDR3 length equals 14 residues. Trimming cost V 6 bases and J 0 bases; bases outside gene matches: 4. From germline, CDR1 is SNHLY and CDR2 FYNNEI. The CDR3 sequence: CASSVTGVSYEQYF. The CDR3 DNA follows: TGTGCCAGCAGCGTGACAGGGGTCTCCTACGAGCAGTACTTC.

This chain connects TRBV6-5 to TRBJ1-1; no firm D call. This CDR3 has 16 amino acids. Trimming removed 2 bases from V and 3 bases from J, with 16 bases in between. CDR1 is MNHEY, CDR2 SVGAGI, per germline. CDR3 DNA: TGTGCCAGCAGTTACATTTTGGGAACCGGGGACACTGAAGCTTTCTTT. This codes for CASSYILGTGDTEAFF.

This chain uses TRBV18 with TRBJ2-3; maybe TRBD2 (5 bases). Looked up from germline, CDR1 is KGHSH and CDR2 is LQKENI. V was shortened by 8 bases and J by 6 bases, with 24 bases between the two germline ends. The CDR3 length is 16 residues. CDR3 sequence reads: CASPSDSSDRRDTQYF. CDR3 sequence (DNA): TGTGCCAGCCCATCGGACTCCTCAGATAGAAGGGATACGCAGTATTTT.

The CDR3 nucleotides are TGTGCCAGCAGTCAACTAGCAGGGGAGCTGTTTTTT. Its protein product is CASSQLAGELFF. The V gene is TRBV11-3, the J gene TRBJ2-2, with D maybe TRBD2 (6 bases). Germline V CDR1 and CDR2: SGHNT, YENEEA. The CDR3 has 12 residues. V gave up 6 bases and J gave up 8 bases, with 10 bases separating them.

V usage is TRBV7-2 and J usage is TRBJ2-5; tentatively, D is TRBD1 (6 bases). CDR1 SGHTA and CDR2 FQGNSA come from the germline V gene. Between the trimmed V and J ends, which lost 5 bases and 2 bases, there was a span of 15 bases. This CDR3 comprises 15 residues. In nucleotides, the CDR3 is TGTGCCAGCAGCCCGTATCGGCAGGGGCAAGAGACCCAGTACTTC. Its translation is CASSPYRQGQETQYF.

The rearrangement uses TRBV6-5 and TRBJ2-5; D is unclear. The germline V gene has CDR1 MNHEY and CDR2 SVGAGI. The CDR3 is made up of 13 amino acids. With 7 bases removed from V and 3 bases from J, the gap between germline ends came to 12 bases. CDR3 nucleotide sequence: TGTGCCAGCAATAAAAACAGAAAAGAGACCCAGTACTTC. Translated, it gives CASNKNRKETQYF.

The V and J genes are TRBV3-1 (or the pseudogene TRBV3-2) and TRBJ2-1; 7 bases align to TRBD1. Unmatched junction bases numbered 16, after V lost 2 bases and J lost 6 bases. Per germline, CDR1 LGHDT and CDR2 YNNKEL (reference sequence). The length of the CDR3 is 18 residues. In nucleotides, the CDR3 is TGTGCCAGCAGCCAACGCATAAGGGAGACAGGGCGATTCAATGAGCAGTTCTTC. Its translation is CASSQRIRETGRFNEQFF.

This clone has a handful of counts. This chain connects TRBV5-6 to TRBJ1-2; D uncertain. Trimming removed 4 bases at V and 9 bases at J, with 10 bases between. Germline V gene sequence: CDR1 SGHDT, CDR2 YYEEEE. This CDR3 region has 11 residues. For the CDR3, the DNA is TGTGCCAGCAGCGGTACCTGGCGCTACACCTTC. This codes for CASSGTWRYTF.

The genes are TRBV5-1 and TRBJ1-1; 10 nucleotides agree with TRBD1. Germline-derived CDR1 and CDR2 are SGHRS and YFSETQ. This CDR3 contains 20 residues. V dropped 0 bases and J dropped 3; count of bases not matched to a gene: 17. Written as DNA, the CDR3 is TGCGCCAGCAGCTTGGCGGACAGGGGGGTCACAAGTTCCCGGGACACTGAAGCTTTCTTT. As protein: CASSLADRGVTSSRDTEAFF.